These 18 T cell receptor beta chains came from one sample sequenced in a study of T cells after yellow fever vaccination. TCRdb ran MiXCR on the 5' RACE reads and lists one entry per CDR3 protein. In the table there are some 240,000 distinct CDR3 sequences, over 3% of which are singletons. The starting material was PBMCs, obtained 15 days after the yellow fever booster vaccination. The receptor source for this set is a man in his late teens or twenties who received the YFV17D yellow fever vaccine.

The table lists this clonotype with many counts. DNA for the CDR3: TGTGCCAGTAGCCCGAGGGGAGGGTCTATGAACACTGAAGCTTTCTTT. Translating gives CASSPRGGSMNTEAFF. This rearrangement joins TRBV19 to TRBJ1-1; D might be TRBD1 (5 bases). This CDR3 has 16 amino acids. Per germline, CDR1 LNHDA and CDR2 SQIVND (reference sequence). Between the trimmed V and J ends, which lost 6 bases and 0 bases, there was a span of 17 bases.

This clonotype appeared many times. The chain joins TRBV5-6 to TRBJ1-4; D call uncertain. Germline loops: CDR1 SGHDT, CDR2 YYEEEE. The CDR3 has 12 amino acids. Trimming took off 4 bases at V and 13 bases at J, with 14 bases between the two ends. The CDR3 nucleotides are TGTGCCAGCAGCGGTCAAACGGGAAGACTGTTTTTT. Residues: CASSGQTGRLFF. The full variable domain, in which reference TRBV5-6 and TRBJ1-4 provide the parts outside the CDR3, is DAGVTQSPTHLIKTRGQQVTLRCSPKSGHDTVSWYQQALGQGPQFIFQYYEEEERQRGNFPDRFSGHQFPNYSSELNVNALLLGDSALYLCASSGQTGRLFFGSGTQLSVL.

This clonotype was counted many times. The chain has TRBV7-9 and TRBJ1-5; TRBD1 agrees at 7 bases. CDR1 and CDR2 (germline): SEHNR, FQNEAQ (reference sequence). Trimming removed 3 bases from V and 6 bases from J; junction bases left unmatched: 5. The length of the CDR3 is 14 residues. The CDR3 DNA sequence: TGTGCCAGCAGCTTGGCAGGGGGAAGTCAGCCCCAGCATTTT. Amino acid sequence: CASSLAGGSQPQHF.

The sample holds many counts of this clonotype. The CDR3: CASSESSRSGANVLTF. CDR3 nucleotides: TGTGCCAGCAGTGAATCCTCACGCTCTGGGGCCAACGTCCTGACTTTC. The J gene is TRBJ2-6, the V gene TRBV6-4; D not certain. This CDR3 region has 16 residues. Germline-derived CDR1 and CDR2 are MRHNA and SNTAGT. Trimming shortened V by 3 bases and J by 0 bases, and 9 bases separated the two germline ends.

This chain joins TRBV2 and TRBJ1-2; TRBD1 aligns across 7 bases. Germline-derived CDR1 and CDR2 are SNHLY and FYNNEI. There are 14 residues in the CDR3. V lost 8 bases and J lost 4; bases outside the gene matches: 10. For the CDR3, the DNA is TGTGCCAGCCTTTATTTGGGACAGAGCTATGGCTACACCTTC. Translated, it gives CASLYLGQSYGYTF.

The chain links TRBV5-1 to TRBJ1-1, with D possibly being TRBD1 (5 bases). CDR3 size: 13 residues. Germline CDR1 SGHRS, CDR2 YFSETQ. V was trimmed by 0 bases and J by 7 bases, leaving 10 bases between them. CDR3 in amino acids: CASSLDGGGEAFF. The CDR3 nucleotides read TGCGCCAGCAGCTTGGATGGGGGGGGTGAAGCTTTCTTT.

This clonotype was counted between two and nine times. The chain employs TRBV7-9 and TRBJ1-1; 11 bases are a match to TRBD1. Germline assignment: CDR1 SEHNR and CDR2 FQNEAQ (reference sequence). V trimming: 4 bases; J trimming: 11 bases; junction bases outside the gene matches: 6. The length of the CDR3 is 13 residues. CDR3 sequence (DNA): TGTGCCAGCAGCTCGGACAGGGGGCGAGAGGCTTTCTTT. It encodes CASSSDRGREAFF.

This clonotype appeared many times. V gene TRBV7-2 combines with J gene TRBJ2-3; TRBD2 matches 9 bases. This CDR3 is 17 amino acids long. Germline V gives CDR1 SGHTA, CDR2 FQGNSA. Losses at the gene ends were 4 bases for V and 6 bases for J; bases not matched to a gene: 14. As DNA, the CDR3 is TGTGCCAGCAGCTCTCACGCGGGAGGGTCCTTCGGGGATACGCAGTATTTT. Its protein is CASSSHAGGSFGDTQYF.

In this sample, this clonotype turned up many times. The V call is TRBV5-1, the J call TRBJ2-7; TRBD2 matches 12 bases. The CDR3 totals 14 residues. In germline, CDR1 is SGHRS, CDR2 YFSETQ. V lost 5 bases and J lost 4; bases outside the gene matches: 4. In nucleotides, the CDR3 is TGCGCCAGCAGGATAACTAGCGGGGGGTACGAGCAGTACTTC. Translation gives CASRITSGGYEQYF.

This clonotype was recorded at least ten times. This chain joins TRBV6-5 and TRBJ2-7, with D perhaps TRBD1 or TRBD2 (5 bases each). The CDR3 extends over 13 amino acids. Looked up from germline, CDR1 is MNHEY and CDR2 is SVGAGI. Trimming removed 10 bases from V and 0 bases from J, with 13 bases in between. CDR3 DNA sequence: TGTGCCACCTCCCCGGGGACCTCCTACGAGCAGTACTTC. Amino acid sequence: CATSPGTSYEQYF.

This clonotype occurred many times. J is TRBJ2-2 and V is TRBV5-6; the D is unclear. Germline loops: CDR1 SGHDT, CDR2 YYEEEE. The CDR3 totals 13 residues. V was shortened by 0 bases and J by 5 bases, with 5 bases between the two germline ends. The CDR3 spells CASSLALTGELFF. The CDR3 bases are TGTGCCAGCAGCTTGGCCCTGACCGGGGAGCTGTTTTTT.

Many counts were recorded for this clonotype. This chain connects TRBV6-5 to TRBJ2-3; D is ambiguous. The germline V and J ends were trimmed by 7 bases and 7 bases, with 12 bases remaining between them. The CDR3 sequence is 12 residues long. Germline V gene data show CDR1 as MNHEY and CDR2 as SVGAGI. The CDR3 DNA reads as TGTGCCAGCAAGAGCAGATACAATACGCAGTATTTT. This translates into CASKSRYNTQYF.

The gene calls are TRBV18 and TRBJ1-1, with 8 bases matching TRBD1. Per the germline V gene, CDR1 is KGHSH and CDR2 is LQKENI. This CDR3 is 15 amino acids long. The V gene end was trimmed by 3 bases and the J gene end by 1 base; junction bases not matched to a gene: 4. As DNA, the CDR3 is TGTGCCAGCTCACCCTTGACAGGGGCGAACACTGAAGCTTTCTTT. It yields the protein CASSPLTGANTEAFF.

This clonotype was recorded at least ten times. This rearrangement joins TRBV6-5 to TRBJ1-2, with no clear D. CDR3 size: 14 residues. Trimming cost V 3 bases and J 4 bases, with 12 bases left between them. Per the germline V gene, CDR1 is MNHEY and CDR2 is SVGAGI. The CDR3 here is CASSYSRETYGYTF. The CDR3 DNA reads as TGTGCCAGCAGTTATTCTCGGGAGACCTATGGCTACACCTTC.

This clonotype appeared many times. The J gene is TRBJ2-1, the V gene TRBV10-2; 11 positions match TRBD2. Looked up from germline, CDR1 is WSHSY and CDR2 is SAAADI. CDR3 length: 16 amino acids. Trimming took 5 bases from V and 3 from J; bases not matched to a gene: 6. CDR3 bases: TGCGCCAGCAGTCGAGAACTAGCGGGGGACTACAATGAGCAGTTCTTC. Protein product: CASSRELAGDYNEQFF.

In its sample, this clonotype was seen many times. The chain is built from TRBV5-1 and TRBJ1-4; 9 positions agree with TRBD1. This CDR3 has 15 amino acids. CDR1 and CDR2 from the germline V gene are SGHRS and YFSETQ. V shed 3 bases, J shed 6 bases, and the junction held 6 bases outside the gene matches. The CDR3, as DNA: TGCGCCAGCAGCTCGCGGACAGGGGCAGATGAAAAACTGTTTTTT. This encodes CASSSRTGADEKLFF.

At least ten counts were recorded for this clonotype. The chain has TRBV20-1 and TRBJ1-2; D possibly corresponds to TRBD1 (6 bases). The CDR3 is 15 residues long. Germline CDR1 is DFQATT and CDR2 is SNEGSKA (reference sequence). Deletions cut 6 bases from V and 4 bases from J, with 21 bases between. The CDR3 loop reads CSAARRLGGLYGYTF. The CDR3 region has the DNA TGCAGTGCCGCCCGGCGGCTCGGGGGGCTCTATGGCTACACCTTC.

At least ten counts were recorded for this clonotype. V is TRBV11-2 and J is TRBJ1-6; D gene uncertain. Per germline, CDR1 SGHAT and CDR2 FQNNGV. Trimming shortened V by 1 base and J by 8 bases, and 9 bases separated the two germline ends. This CDR3 contains 14 residues. The CDR3: CASSLVARDSPLHF. DNA for the CDR3: TGTGCCAGCAGCTTAGTTGCTCGAGATTCACCCCTCCACTTT.